Below are 13 T cell receptor beta chains sequenced from a single sample in a study of T-cell reconstitution after alpha-beta-depleted transplantation in children. Molecular barcoding with unique molecular identifiers was used for the TCRbeta library. One entry per CDR3 protein, called by TCRdb with MiXCR from the PCR reads. The sample has under 300,000 distinct CDR3 sequences; about 9.6% are singletons. Sequencing was performed on PBMCs from the stem cell graft donor, taken from the stem cell graft. The source of these receptors is a human donor who donated a stem cell graft to a child with SCID.

There are many counts of this clonotype. The rearrangement links TRBV20-1 to TRBJ1-5; D is uncertain. CDR1 and CDR2 (germline): DFQATT, SNEGSKA (reference sequence). The CDR3 is 11 amino acids. V was pared by 3 bases and J by 4 bases, with 4 bases between. The CDR3 bases are TGCAGTGCTAGTCAGAATCAGCCCCAGCATTTT. Amino acid sequence: CSASQNQPQHF.

This clonotype was counted at least ten times. The rearrangement links TRBV5-1 to TRBJ2-1; D is unresolved. Per germline, CDR1 SGHRS and CDR2 YFSETQ. The CDR3 runs 15 residues. Deletions cut 0 bases from V and 4 bases from J, with 11 bases between. The CDR3 spells CASSLDSVGYNEQFF. CDR3 nucleotide sequence: TGCGCCAGCAGCTTGGACTCCGTTGGTTACAATGAGCAGTTCTTC. Filled out from reference TRBV5-1 and TRBJ2-1, the complete variable domain reads KAGVTQTPRYLIKTRGQQVTLSCSPISGHRSVSWYQQTPGQGLQFLFEYFSETQRNKGNFPGRFSGRQFSNSRSEMNVSTLELGDSALYLCASSLDSVGYNEQFFGPGTRLTVL.

This clonotype was observed at least ten times. J is TRBJ2-5 and V is TRBV12-3 or TRBV12-4, with TRBD2 matching 7 bases. V lost 4 bases to trimming and J lost 4 bases; unmatched junction nucleotides: 15. The CDR3 sequence is 17 residues long. DNA of the CDR3: TGTGCCAGCAGTTCTCCTGGGACTACCCTACTAGGAGAGACCCAGTACTTC. Translation: CASSSPGTTLLGETQYF.

In its sample, this clonotype was seen many times. The chain combines TRBV19 with TRBJ2-1; 11 bases fit TRBD2. The CDR3 consists of 15 residues. With V trimmed by 5 bases and J by 8 bases, 8 bases remained unmatched. CDR1 is LNHDA and CDR2 is SQIVND in the germline V gene (reference sequence). DNA of the CDR3: TGTGCCAGTAGTCCACTAGCGGGGGAAATCTATGAGCAGTTCTTC. It is translated as CASSPLAGEIYEQFF.

This clonotype was counted ten times or more. The chain uses TRBV20-1 and TRBJ1-5; D may be TRBD1 (5 bases). The CDR3 sequence is 13 residues long. V shed 6 bases and J shed 9 bases, with 18 bases lying between them. CDR1 and CDR2 (germline): DFQATT, SNEGSKA (reference sequence). CDR3: CSAPVTGQGPQHF. CDR3 DNA: TGCAGTGCCCCCGTTACAGGCCAAGGGCCCCAGCATTTT.

This clonotype was counted at least ten times. The chain carries TRBV7-2 and TRBJ2-5; D possibly corresponds to TRBD2 (5 bases). The CDR3 has 13 residues. The V and J ends lost 7 bases and 2 bases respectively, with 11 bases between them. CDR1 SGHTA and CDR2 FQGNSA come from the germline V gene. CDR3 region: CASTHREQETQYF. The DNA for the CDR3 is TGTGCCAGCACTCACCGGGAACAAGAGACCCAGTACTTC.

This clonotype showed up many times. The rearrangement joins TRBV12-3 or TRBV12-4 to TRBJ1-5; 7 bases fit TRBD1. The ends lost 5 bases at V and 4 bases at J; junction bases unmatched: 5. The CDR3 loop spans 14 amino acids. CDR3 region: CASSQGQPNQPQHF. In DNA, the CDR3 is TGTGCCAGCAGTCAGGGACAGCCAAATCAGCCCCAGCATTTT.

This clonotype showed up many times. This chain uses TRBV7-2 with TRBJ1-5, with D possibly matching TRBD1 (5 bases). This CDR3 is built from 17 residues. The germline V and J ends were trimmed by 2 bases and 3 bases, with 17 bases remaining between them. Germline values: CDR1 SGHTA, CDR2 FQGNSA. The CDR3 nucleotides are TGTGCCAGCAGCTTATATGCCTCAGCAGGGTTCAATCAGCCCCAGCATTTT. Protein: CASSLYASAGFNQPQHF.

The sample holds many counts of this clonotype. This sequence joins TRBV5-1 and TRBJ2-7, with unresolved D. CDR1 is SGHRS, CDR2 YFSETQ, per germline. Trimming removed 4 bases at V and 4 bases at J, with 21 bases between. The CDR3 spans 16 residues. For the CDR3, the DNA is TGCGCCAGCAGCCCTTCAAAGTGGGCCCCCCCGTACGAGCAGTACTTC. It translates to CASSPSKWAPPYEQYF. The entire variable domain, with the rest obtained from reference TRBV5-1 and TRBJ2-7, is as follows: KAGVTQTPRYLIKTRGQQVTLSCSPISGHRSVSWYQQTPGQGLQFLFEYFSETQRNKGNFPGRFSGRQFSNSRSEMNVSTLELGDSALYLCASSPSKWAPPYEQYFGPGTRLTVT.

This clonotype has a count of ten or more. V gene TRBV10-2 combines with J gene TRBJ2-7; D is perhaps TRBD1 (6 bases). The CDR3 runs 14 residues. Trimming shortened V by 2 bases and J by 5 bases, and 13 bases separated the two germline ends. Germline V gene data show CDR1 as WSHSY and CDR2 as SAAADI. CDR3 protein: CASSEGQTWDEQYF. For the CDR3, the DNA is TGCGCCAGCAGTGAGGGACAGACCTGGGACGAGCAGTACTTC.

A single count supports this clonotype. The chain carries TRBV4-1 and TRBJ2-1, with D perhaps TRBD1 (5 bases). V was clipped by 2 bases and J by 0 bases, with 11 bases between them. This CDR3 spans 16 amino acids. Germline V CDR1 and CDR2: MGHRA, YSYEKL. The CDR3 DNA is TGCGCCAGCAGCCAATTGGACATCCTCTCCTACAATGAGCAGTTCTTC. The encoded protein is CASSQLDILSYNEQFF.

This clonotype was picked up a small number of times. This sequence joins TRBV6-2 or TRBV6-3 and TRBJ2-2; 11 positions match TRBD2. Per the germline V gene, CDR1 is MNHEY and CDR2 is SVGEGT. The CDR3 has 16 residues. The J segment lost 3 bases and the V segment lost 5 bases, leaving 5 bases of the junction unmatched. CDR3 nucleotides: TGTGCCAGCAGTGACGGACTAGCGGGCGACACCGGGGAGCTGTTTTTT. Protein sequence: CASSDGLAGDTGELFF.

This clonotype came up many times. The V call is TRBV5-1, the J call TRBJ2-5, with a tentative D call TRBD1 (5 bases). CDR1 and CDR2 (germline): SGHRS, YFSETQ. V gave up 0 bases and J gave up 2 bases, with 8 bases separating them. CDR3 size: 14 residues. The DNA of the CDR3 is TGCGCCAGCAGCTTGGAGACAGCGCAAGAGACCCAGTACTTC. This gives the protein CASSLETAQETQYF.